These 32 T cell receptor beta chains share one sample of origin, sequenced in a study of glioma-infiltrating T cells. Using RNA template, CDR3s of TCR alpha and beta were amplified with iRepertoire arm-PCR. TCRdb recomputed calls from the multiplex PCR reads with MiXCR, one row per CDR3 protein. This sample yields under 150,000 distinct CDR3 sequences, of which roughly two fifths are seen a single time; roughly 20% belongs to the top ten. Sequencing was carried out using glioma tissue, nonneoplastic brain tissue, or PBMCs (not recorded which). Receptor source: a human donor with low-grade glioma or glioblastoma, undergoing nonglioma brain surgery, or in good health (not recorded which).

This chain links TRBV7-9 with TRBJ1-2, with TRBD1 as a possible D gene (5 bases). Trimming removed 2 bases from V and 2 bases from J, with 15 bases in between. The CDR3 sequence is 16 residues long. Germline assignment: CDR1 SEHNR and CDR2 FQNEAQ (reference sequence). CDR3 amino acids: CASSLSLPGQNYGYTF. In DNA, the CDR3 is TGTGCCAGCAGCTTATCGTTGCCCGGACAAAACTATGGCTACACCTTC.

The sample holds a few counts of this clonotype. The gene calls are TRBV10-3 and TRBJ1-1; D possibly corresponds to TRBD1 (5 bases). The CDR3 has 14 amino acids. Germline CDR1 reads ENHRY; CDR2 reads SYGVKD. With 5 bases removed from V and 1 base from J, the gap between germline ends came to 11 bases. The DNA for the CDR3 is TGTGCCATCAGTCCAGGGTATGGGAACACTGAAGCTTTCTTT. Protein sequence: CAISPGYGNTEAFF.

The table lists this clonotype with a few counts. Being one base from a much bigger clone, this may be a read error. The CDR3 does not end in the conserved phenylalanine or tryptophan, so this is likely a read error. The CDR3 is CASRTGTSGGNEQFL. In DNA form, the CDR3 reads TGTGCCAGCAGGACTGGGACTAGCGGTGGAAATGAGCAGTTCCTC. This rearrangement joins TRBV6-1 to TRBJ2-1; 11 bases align to TRBD2. The CDR3 loop spans 15 amino acids. In germline, CDR1 is MNHNS, CDR2 SASEGT. J lost 7 bases, V lost 6 bases, and 8 bases had no gene match.

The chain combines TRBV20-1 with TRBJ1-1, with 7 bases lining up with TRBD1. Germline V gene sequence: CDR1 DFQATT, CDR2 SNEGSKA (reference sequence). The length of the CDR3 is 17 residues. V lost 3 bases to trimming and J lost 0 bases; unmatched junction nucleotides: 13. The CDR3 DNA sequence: TGCAGTGCTAGTGACCGGACAGGAATGCTAATGAACACTGAAGCTTTCTTT. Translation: CSASDRTGMLMNTEAFF.

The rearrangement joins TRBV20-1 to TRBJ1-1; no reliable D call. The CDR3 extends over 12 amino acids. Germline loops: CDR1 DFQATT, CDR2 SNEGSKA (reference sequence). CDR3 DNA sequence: TGCAGCGTCCAGGATCTTGGCACTGAAGCTTTCTTT. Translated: CSVQDLGTEAFF.

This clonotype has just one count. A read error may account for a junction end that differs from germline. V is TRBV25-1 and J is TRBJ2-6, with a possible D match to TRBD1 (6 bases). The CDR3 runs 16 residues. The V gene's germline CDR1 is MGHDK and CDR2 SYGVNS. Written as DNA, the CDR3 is TGCGCCAGCAGCCACACAGGGTTCACTGGGGCCAACGTCCTGACTTTC. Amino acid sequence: CASSHTGFTGANVLTF.

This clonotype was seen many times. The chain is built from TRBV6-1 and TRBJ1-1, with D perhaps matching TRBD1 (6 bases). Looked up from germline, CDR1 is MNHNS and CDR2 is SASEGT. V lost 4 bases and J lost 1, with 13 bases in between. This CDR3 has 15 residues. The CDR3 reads CASSGNTGRNTEAFF. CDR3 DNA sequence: TGTGCCAGCAGTGGTAACACAGGGAGGAACACTGAAGCTTTCTTT.

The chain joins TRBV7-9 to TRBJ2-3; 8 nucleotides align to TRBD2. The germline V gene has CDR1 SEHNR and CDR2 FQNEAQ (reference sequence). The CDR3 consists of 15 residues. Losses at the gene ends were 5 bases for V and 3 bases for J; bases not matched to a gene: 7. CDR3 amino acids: CASSPGRGGTDTQYF. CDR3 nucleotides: TGTGCCAGCAGCCCAGGCCGGGGGGGTACAGATACGCAGTATTTT.

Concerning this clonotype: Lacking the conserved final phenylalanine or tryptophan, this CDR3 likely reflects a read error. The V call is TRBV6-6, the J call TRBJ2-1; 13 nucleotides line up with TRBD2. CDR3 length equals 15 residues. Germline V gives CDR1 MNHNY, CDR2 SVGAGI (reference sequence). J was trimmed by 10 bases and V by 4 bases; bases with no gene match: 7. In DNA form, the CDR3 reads TGTGCCAGCAGTTCCGGGACTAGCGGGGAAAACGAGCAGTTCTGC. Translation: CASSSGTSGENEQFC.

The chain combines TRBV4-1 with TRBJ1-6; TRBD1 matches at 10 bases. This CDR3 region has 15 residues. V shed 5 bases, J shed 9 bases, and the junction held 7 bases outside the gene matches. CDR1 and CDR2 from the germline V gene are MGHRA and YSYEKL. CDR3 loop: CASSTRTGGSSPLHF. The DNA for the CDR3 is TGCGCCAGCAGCACACGGACAGGGGGAAGTTCACCCCTCCACTTT.

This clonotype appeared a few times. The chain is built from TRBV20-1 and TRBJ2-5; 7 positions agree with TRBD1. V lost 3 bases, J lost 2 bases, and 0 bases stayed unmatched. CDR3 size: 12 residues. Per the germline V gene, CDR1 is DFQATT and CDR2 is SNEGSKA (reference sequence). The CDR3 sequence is CSARTGQETQYF. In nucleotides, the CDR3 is TGCAGTGCTAGGACAGGGCAAGAGACCCAGTACTTC.

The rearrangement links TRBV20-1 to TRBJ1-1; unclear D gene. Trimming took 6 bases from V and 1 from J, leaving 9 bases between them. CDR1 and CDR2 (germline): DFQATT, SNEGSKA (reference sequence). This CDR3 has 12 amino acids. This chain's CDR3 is CSAVRQNTEAFF. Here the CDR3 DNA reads TGCAGTGCCGTTCGGCAGAACACTGAAGCTTTCTTT.

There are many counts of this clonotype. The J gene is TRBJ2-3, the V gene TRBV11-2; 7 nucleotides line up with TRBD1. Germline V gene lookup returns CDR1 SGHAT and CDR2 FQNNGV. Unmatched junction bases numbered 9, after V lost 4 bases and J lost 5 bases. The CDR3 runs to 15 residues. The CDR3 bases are TGTGCCAGCAGCTGGACAGGTCAACGTAGAGATACGCAGTATTTT. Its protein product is CASSWTGQRRDTQYF.

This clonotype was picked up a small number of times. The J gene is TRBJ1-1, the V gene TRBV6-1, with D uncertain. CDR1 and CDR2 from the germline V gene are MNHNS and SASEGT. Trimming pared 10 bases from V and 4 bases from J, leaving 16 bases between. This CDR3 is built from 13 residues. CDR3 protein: CAIREGWGTEAFF. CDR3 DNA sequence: TGTGCCATCCGAGAGGGCTGGGGCACTGAAGCTTTCTTT.

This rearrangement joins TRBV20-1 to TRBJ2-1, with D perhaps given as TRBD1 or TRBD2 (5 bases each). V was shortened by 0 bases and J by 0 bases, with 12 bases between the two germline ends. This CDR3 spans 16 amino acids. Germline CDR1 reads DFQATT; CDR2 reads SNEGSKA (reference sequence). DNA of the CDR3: TGCAGTGCTAGAGATGAGGGGTCGAGCTCCTACAATGAGCAGTTCTTC. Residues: CSARDEGSSSYNEQFF.

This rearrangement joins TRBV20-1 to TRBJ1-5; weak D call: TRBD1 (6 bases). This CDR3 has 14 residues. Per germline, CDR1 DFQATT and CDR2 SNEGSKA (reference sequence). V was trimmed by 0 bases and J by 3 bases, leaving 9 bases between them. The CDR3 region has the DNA TGCAGTGCTAGAGATACAGGGACCAATCAGCCCCAGCATTTT. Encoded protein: CSARDTGTNQPQHF.

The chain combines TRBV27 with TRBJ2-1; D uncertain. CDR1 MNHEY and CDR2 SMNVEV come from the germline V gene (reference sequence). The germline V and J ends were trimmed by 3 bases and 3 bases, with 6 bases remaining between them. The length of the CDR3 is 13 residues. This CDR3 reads CASSLNFYNEQFF. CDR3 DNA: TGTGCCAGCAGTTTGAATTTCTACAATGAGCAGTTCTTC.

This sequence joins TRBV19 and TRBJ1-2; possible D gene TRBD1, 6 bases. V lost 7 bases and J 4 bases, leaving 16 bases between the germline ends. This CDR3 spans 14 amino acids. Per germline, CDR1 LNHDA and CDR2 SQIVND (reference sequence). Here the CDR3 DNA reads TGTGCCAGTACCCGGGGGGGGCAGAGCTATGGCTACACCTTC. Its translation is CASTRGGQSYGYTF.

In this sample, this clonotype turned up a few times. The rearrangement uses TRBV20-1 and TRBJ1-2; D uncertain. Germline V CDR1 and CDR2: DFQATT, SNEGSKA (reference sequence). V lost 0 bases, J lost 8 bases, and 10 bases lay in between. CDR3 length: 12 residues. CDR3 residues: CSAREGSRGYTF. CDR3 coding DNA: TGCAGTGCTAGAGAGGGTTCCAGGGGCTACACCTTC.

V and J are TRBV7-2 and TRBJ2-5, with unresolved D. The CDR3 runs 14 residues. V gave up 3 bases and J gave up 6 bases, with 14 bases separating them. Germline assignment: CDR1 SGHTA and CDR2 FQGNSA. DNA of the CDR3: TGTGCCAGCAGCTTGGGCGTAAAGGGAAAGACCCAGTACTTC. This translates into CASSLGVKGKTQYF.

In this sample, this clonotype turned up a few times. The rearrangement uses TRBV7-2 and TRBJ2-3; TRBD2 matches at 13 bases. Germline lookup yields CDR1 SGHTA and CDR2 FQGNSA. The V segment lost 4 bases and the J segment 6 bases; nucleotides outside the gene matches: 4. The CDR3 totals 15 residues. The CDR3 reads CASSSTSGGADTQYF. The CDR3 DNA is TGTGCCAGCAGCTCAACTAGCGGGGGGGCGGATACGCAGTATTTT.

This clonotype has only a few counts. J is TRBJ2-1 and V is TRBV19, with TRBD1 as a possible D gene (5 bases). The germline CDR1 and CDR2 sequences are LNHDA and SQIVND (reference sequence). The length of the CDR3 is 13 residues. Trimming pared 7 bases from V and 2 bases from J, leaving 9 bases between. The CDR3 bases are TGTGCCAGTATGGGGCGAACCTACAATGAGCAGTTCTTC. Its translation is CASMGRTYNEQFF. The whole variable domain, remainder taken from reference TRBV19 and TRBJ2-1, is DGGITQSPKYLFRKEGQNVTLSCEQNLNHDAMYWYRQDPGQGLRLIYYSQIVNDFQKGDIAEGYSVSREKKESFPLTVTSAQKNPTAFYLCASMGRTYNEQFFGPGTRLTVL.

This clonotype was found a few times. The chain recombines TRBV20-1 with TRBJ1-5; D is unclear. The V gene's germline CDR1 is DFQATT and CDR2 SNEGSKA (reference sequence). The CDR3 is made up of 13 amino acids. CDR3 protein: CSGNSGLNQPQHF. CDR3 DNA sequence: TGCAGCGGGAACTCGGGCCTCAATCAGCCCCAGCATTTT.

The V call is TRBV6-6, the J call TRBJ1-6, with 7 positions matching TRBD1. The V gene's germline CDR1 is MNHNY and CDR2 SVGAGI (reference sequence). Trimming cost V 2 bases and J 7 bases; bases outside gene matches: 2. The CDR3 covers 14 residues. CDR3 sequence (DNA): TGTGCCAGCAGTTACGACAGGGTGAATTCACCCCTCCACTTT. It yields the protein CASSYDRVNSPLHF.

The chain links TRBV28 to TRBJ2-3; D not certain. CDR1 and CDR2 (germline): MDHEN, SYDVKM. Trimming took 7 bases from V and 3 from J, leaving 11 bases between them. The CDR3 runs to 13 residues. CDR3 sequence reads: CASIGQTTDTQYF. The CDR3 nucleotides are TGTGCCAGCATCGGGCAGACAACAGATACGCAGTATTTT. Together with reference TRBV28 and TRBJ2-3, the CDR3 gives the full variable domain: DVKVTQSSRYLVKRTGEKVFLECVQDMDHENMFWYRQDPGLGLRLIYFSYDVKMKEKGDIPEGYSVSREKKERFSLILESASTNQTSMYLCASIGQTTDTQYFGPGTRLTVL.

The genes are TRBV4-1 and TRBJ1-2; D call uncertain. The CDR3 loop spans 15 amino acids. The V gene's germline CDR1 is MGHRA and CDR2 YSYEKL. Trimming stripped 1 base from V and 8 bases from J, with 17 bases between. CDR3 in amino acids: CASSQVLQTVAGYTF. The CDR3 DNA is TGCGCCAGCAGCCAAGTATTGCAGACGGTAGCAGGCTACACCTTC.

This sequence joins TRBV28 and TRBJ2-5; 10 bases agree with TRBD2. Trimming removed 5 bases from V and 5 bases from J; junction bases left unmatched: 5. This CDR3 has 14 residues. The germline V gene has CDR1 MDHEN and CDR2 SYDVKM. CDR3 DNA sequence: TGTGCCAGCAGTCCCGCTAGCGGGAGTGAGACCCAGTACTTC. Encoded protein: CASSPASGSETQYF.

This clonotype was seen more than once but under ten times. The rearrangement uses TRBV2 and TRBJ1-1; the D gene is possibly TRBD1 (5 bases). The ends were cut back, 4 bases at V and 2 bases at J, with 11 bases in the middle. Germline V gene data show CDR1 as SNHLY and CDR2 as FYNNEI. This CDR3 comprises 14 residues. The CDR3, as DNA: TGTGCCAGCAGTGCTCAGACAGCAAACACTGAAGCTTTCTTT. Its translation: CASSAQTANTEAFF.

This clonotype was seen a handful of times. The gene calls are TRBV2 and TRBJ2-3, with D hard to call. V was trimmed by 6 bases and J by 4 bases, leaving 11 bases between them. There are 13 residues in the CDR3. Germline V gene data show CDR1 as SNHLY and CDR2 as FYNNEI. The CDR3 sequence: CASRPLGPDTQYF. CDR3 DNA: TGTGCCAGCAGGCCTCTAGGACCAGATACGCAGTATTTT.

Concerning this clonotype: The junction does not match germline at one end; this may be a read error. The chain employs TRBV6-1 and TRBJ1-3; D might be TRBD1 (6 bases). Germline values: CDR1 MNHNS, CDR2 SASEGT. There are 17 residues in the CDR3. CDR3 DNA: TGCGCCAGCAGTGAGCTCCATTCACAGGGCTCTGGAAACACCATATATTTT. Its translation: CASSELHSQGSGNTIYF.

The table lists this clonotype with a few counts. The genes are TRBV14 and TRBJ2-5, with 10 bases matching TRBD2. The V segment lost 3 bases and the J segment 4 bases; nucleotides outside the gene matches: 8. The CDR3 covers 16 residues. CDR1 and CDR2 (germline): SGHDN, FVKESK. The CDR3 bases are TGTGCCAGCAGCCACATGATGAGGACTAGCGGAGAGACCCAGTACTTC. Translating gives CASSHMMRTSGETQYF. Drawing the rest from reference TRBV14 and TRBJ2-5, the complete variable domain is EAGVTQFPSHSVIEKGQTVTLRCDPISGHDNLYWYRRVMGKEIKFLLHFVKESKQDESGMPNNRFLAERTGGTYSTLKVQPAELEDSGVYFCASSHMMRTSGETQYFGPGTRLLVL.

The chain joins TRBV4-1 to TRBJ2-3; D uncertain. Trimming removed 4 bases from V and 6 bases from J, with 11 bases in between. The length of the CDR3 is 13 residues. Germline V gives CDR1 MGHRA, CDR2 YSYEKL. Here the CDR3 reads CASSPQLRDTQYF. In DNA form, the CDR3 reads TGCGCCAGCAGCCCCCAACTAAGGGATACGCAGTATTTT.